What follows are 11 T cell receptor beta chains derived from one specimen sequenced in a study of blood T cell repertoires in COVID-19 (TCRdb year 2020). The library was made by the immunoSEQ multiplex PCR assay. In TCRdb, the immuneACCESS table is reduced to in-frame sequences with V and J assigned. These tables do not hold every clone; where another copy was compared, an unresolved V gene accounts for under half, and the others remain unexplained. The sample table contains about 230,000 clones; only one count was recorded for roughly 80% of them. The top ten hold approximately 8% of the sample. The specimen sequenced was peripheral blood. These receptors all stem from a woman older than 75 with acute or convalescent COVID-19.

V is TRBV5-1 and J is TRBJ1-6; no clear D gene. The CDR3 runs to 16 residues. Trimming stripped 4 bases from V and 0 bases from J, with 11 bases between. From germline, CDR1 is SGHRS and CDR2 YFSETQ. The CDR3 bases are TGCGCCAGCAGCCCAACGGGAAACTCCTATAATTCACCCCTCCACTTT. Amino acids: CASSPTGNSYNSPLHF.

This chain uses TRBV11-2 with TRBJ1-2; perhaps TRBD1 as D (6 bases). V lost 3 bases and J lost 7, with 15 bases in between. The CDR3 length is 14 residues. Per germline, CDR1 SGHAT and CDR2 FQNNGV. The CDR3 region is CASSFVTGYAGYTF. As DNA, the CDR3 is TGTGCCAGCAGCTTTGTCACAGGGTACGCTGGCTACACCTTC.

This sequence joins TRBV24-1 and TRBJ2-5; TRBD1 might be the D (6 bases). The CDR3 has 15 amino acids. Trimming cost V 3 bases and J 0 bases, with 10 bases left between them. CDR1 and CDR2 from the germline V gene are KGHDR and SFDVKD. CDR3 sequence: CATSDPGVDQETQYF. The CDR3 DNA follows: TGTGCCACCAGTGATCCAGGGGTGGACCAAGAGACCCAGTACTTC.

The chain recombines TRBV6-5 with TRBJ2-7; D is perhaps TRBD2 (6 bases). Germline V gives CDR1 MNHEY, CDR2 SVGAGI. The CDR3 contains 13 residues. Trimming cost V 4 bases and J 6 bases, with 13 bases left between them. This chain's CDR3 is CASSSPWGGEQYF. In nucleotides, the CDR3 is TGTGCCAGCAGTTCTCCGTGGGGAGGCGAGCAGTACTTC.

CDR3 loop: CASSQDLQGSGYTF. In DNA, the CDR3 is TGTGCCAGCAGCCAAGACCTACAGGGTAGTGGCTACACCTTC. The chain combines TRBV3-1 (or the pseudogene TRBV3-2) with TRBJ1-2, with a possible D match to TRBD1 (6 bases). Trimming removed 0 bases at V and 7 bases at J, with 12 bases between. CDR1 and CDR2 from the germline V gene are LGHDT and YNNKEL (reference sequence). CDR3 length: 14 amino acids.

The chain carries TRBV28 and TRBJ1-1; the D gene is possibly TRBD1 (6 bases). Trimming removed 5 bases at V and 3 bases at J, with 13 bases between. This CDR3 is 14 amino acids long. CDR1 and CDR2 (germline): MDHEN, SYDVKM. DNA of the CDR3: TGTGCCAGCAGTGGGGGCCCAGGGTACACTGAAGCTTTCTTT. This gives the protein CASSGGPGYTEAFF. The full variable domain, its missing parts supplied by reference TRBV28 and TRBJ1-1, is DVKVTQSSRYLVKRTGEKVFLECVQDMDHENMFWYRQDPGLGLRLIYFSYDVKMKEKGDIPEGYSVSREKKERFSLILESASTNQTSMYLCASSGGPGYTEAFFGQGTRLTVV.

The rearrangement joins TRBV19 to TRBJ2-4; TRBD1 matches at 9 bases. Losses at the gene ends were 3 bases for V and 4 bases for J; bases not matched to a gene: 7. CDR1 and CDR2 (germline): LNHDA, SQIVND (reference sequence). This CDR3 is built from 16 residues. In DNA, the CDR3 is TGTGCCAGTAGTATCGGGGTGGGACAGGGTAAAAACATTCAGTACTTC. This translates into CASSIGVGQGKNIQYF. The variable domain in full, with the rest retrieved from reference TRBV19 and TRBJ2-4, is DGGITQSPKYLFRKEGQNVTLSCEQNLNHDAMYWYRQDPGQGLRLIYYSQIVNDFQKGDIAEGYSVSREKKESFPLTVTSAQKNPTAFYLCASSIGVGQGKNIQYFGAGTRLSVL.

The rearrangement uses TRBV19 and TRBJ1-5; D is perhaps TRBD1 (6 bases). The V and J ends lost 6 bases and 6 bases respectively, with 15 bases between them. From germline, CDR1 is LNHDA and CDR2 SQIVND (reference sequence). This CDR3 contains 14 residues. CDR3 bases: TGTGCCAGTAGCCCAAATCAGGGGCCTCAGCCCCAGCATTTT. It is translated as CASSPNQGPQPQHF.

This chain joins TRBV4-1 and TRBJ1-6; possible D gene TRBD1, 6 bases. Germline V gene lookup returns CDR1 MGHRA and CDR2 YSYEKL. V dropped 3 bases and J dropped 9 bases, with 15 bases sitting between them. CDR3 size: 15 residues. The CDR3 DNA reads TGCGCCAGCAGCCAGATACAGGGTCGGGCTTCACCCCTCCACTTT. Amino acid sequence: CASSQIQGRASPLHF.

The chain is built from TRBV11-1 and TRBJ1-2; D perhaps matches TRBD1 (5 bases). Germline lookup yields CDR1 SGHAT and CDR2 FQDESV (reference sequence). Trimming cost V 1 base and J 4 bases, with 10 bases left between them. The CDR3 covers 14 residues. CDR3 sequence reads: CASSLEGNLYGYTF. The DNA of the CDR3 is TGTGCCAGCAGCTTAGAGGGGAACCTCTATGGCTACACCTTC.

The V and J genes are TRBV5-6 and TRBJ1-2; 7 nucleotides line up with TRBD1. CDR1 is SGHDT and CDR2 is YYEEEE in the germline V gene. V lost 0 bases and J lost 2; bases outside the gene matches: 10. There are 17 residues in the CDR3. CDR3 loop: CASSLGQGLKTNYGYTF. The CDR3 DNA reads as TGTGCCAGCAGCTTGGGACAGGGATTAAAAACCAACTATGGCTACACCTTC.